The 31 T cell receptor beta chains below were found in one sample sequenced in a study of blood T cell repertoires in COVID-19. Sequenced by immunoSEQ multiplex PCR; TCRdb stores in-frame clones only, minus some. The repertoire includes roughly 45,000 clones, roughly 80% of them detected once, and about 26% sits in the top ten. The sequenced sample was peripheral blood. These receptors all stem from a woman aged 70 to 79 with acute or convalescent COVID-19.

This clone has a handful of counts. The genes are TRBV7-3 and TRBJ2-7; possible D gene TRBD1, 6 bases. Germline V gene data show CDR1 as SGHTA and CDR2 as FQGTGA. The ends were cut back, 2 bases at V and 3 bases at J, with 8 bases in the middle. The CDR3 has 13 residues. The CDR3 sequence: CASSLGDNYEQYF. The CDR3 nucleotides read TGTGCCAGCAGCTTAGGGGACAACTACGAGCAGTACTTC.

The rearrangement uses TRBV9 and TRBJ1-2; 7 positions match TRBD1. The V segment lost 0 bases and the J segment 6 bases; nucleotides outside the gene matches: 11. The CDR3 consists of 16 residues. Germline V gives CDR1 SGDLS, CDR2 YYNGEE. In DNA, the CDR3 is TGTGCCAGCAGCGTAGGTCGGCCCAGGGGGGCTGATGGCTACACCTTC. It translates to CASSVGRPRGADGYTF.

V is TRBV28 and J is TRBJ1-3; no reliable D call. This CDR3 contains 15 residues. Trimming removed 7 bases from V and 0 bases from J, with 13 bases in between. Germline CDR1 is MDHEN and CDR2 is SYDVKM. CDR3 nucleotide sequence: TGTGCCAGCACTACCGGCGGGCACTCTGGAAACACCATATATTTT. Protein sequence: CASTTGGHSGNTIYF.

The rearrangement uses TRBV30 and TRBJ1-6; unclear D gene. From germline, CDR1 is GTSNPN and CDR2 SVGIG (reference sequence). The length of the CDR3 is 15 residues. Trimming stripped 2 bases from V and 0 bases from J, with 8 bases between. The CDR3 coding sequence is TGTGCCTGGAGTTTCCCCAGCTCCTATAATTCACCCCTCCACTTT. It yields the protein CAWSFPSSYNSPLHF.

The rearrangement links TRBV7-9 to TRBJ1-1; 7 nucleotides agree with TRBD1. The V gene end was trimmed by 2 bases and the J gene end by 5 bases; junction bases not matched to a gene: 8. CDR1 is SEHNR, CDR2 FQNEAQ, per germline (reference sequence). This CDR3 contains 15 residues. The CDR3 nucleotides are TGTGCCAGCAGCTTAACTGCAGGGGGAGAAACTGAAGCTTTCTTT. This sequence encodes CASSLTAGGETEAFF.

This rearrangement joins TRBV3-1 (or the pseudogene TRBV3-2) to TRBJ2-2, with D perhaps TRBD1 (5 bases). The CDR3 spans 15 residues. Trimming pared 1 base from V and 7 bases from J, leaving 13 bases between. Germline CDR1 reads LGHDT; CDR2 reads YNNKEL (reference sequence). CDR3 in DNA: TGTGCCAGCAGCCAAGGGTGGGGCCCAAACGGGGAGCTGTTTTTT. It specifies CASSQGWGPNGELFF.

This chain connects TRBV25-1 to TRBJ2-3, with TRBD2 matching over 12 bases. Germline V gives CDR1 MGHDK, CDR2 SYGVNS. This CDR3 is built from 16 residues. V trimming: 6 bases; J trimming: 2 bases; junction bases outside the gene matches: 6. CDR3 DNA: TGTGCCAGCAGCACGGGACTAGCGGGCGACACAGATACGCAGTATTTT. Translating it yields CASSTGLAGDTDTQYF. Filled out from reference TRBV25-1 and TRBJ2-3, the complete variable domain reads EADIYQTPRYLVIGTGKKITLECSQTMGHDKMYWYQQDPGMELHLIHYSYGVNSTEKGDLSSESTVSRIRTEHFPLTLESARPSHTSQYLCASSTGLAGDTDTQYFGPGTRLTVL.

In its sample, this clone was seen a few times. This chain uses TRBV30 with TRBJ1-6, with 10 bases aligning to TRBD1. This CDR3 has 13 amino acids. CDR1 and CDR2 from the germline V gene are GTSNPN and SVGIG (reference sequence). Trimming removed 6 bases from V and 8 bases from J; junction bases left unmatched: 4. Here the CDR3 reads CACKGTGDSPLHF. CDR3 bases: TGTGCCTGTAAAGGGACAGGGGATTCACCCCTCCACTTT.

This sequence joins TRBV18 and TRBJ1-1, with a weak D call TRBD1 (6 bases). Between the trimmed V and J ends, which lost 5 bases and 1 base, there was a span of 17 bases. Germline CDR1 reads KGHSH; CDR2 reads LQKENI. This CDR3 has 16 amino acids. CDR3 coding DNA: TGTGCCAGCTCAATGTACAGGGATTTGTCGAACACTGAAGCTTTCTTT. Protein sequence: CASSMYRDLSNTEAFF.

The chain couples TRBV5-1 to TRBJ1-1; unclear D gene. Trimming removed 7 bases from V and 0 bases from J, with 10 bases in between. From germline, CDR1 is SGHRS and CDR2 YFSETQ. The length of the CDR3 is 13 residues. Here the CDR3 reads CASGDSVNTEAFF. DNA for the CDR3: TGCGCCAGCGGAGACTCGGTGAACACTGAAGCTTTCTTT. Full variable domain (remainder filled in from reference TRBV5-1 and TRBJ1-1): KAGVTQTPRYLIKTRGQQVTLSCSPISGHRSVSWYQQTPGQGLQFLFEYFSETQRNKGNFPGRFSGRQFSNSRSEMNVSTLELGDSALYLCASGDSVNTEAFFGQGTRLTVV.

Written as DNA, the CDR3 is TGTGCCAGCAAGACAGAGATGAACACTGAAGCTTTCTTT. Residues: CASKTEMNTEAFF. This chain connects TRBV2 to TRBJ1-1; D may be TRBD1 (5 bases). V lost 7 bases and J lost 0, with 9 bases in between. The CDR3 length is 13 residues. Germline V CDR1 and CDR2: SNHLY, FYNNEI.

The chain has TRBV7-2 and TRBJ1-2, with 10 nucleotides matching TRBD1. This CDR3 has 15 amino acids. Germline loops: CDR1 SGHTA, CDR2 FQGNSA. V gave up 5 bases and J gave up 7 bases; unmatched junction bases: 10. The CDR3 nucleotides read TGTGCCAGCAGCCCAGAGGGGGACAGGGGTTTTGGCTACACCTTC. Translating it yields CASSPEGDRGFGYTF.

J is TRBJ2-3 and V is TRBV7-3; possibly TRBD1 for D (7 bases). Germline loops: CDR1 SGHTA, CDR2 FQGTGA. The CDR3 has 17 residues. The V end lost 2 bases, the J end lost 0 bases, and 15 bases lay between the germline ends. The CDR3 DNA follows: TGTGCCAGCAGCTTATACCCACAGGGGACTAGCACAGATACGCAGTATTTT. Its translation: CASSLYPQGTSTDTQYF.

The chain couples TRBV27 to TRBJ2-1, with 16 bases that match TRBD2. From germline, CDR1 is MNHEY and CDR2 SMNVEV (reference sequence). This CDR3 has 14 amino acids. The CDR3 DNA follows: TGTGCTACGGGACTAGCGGGAGGGGTGAATGAGCAGTTCTTC. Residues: CATGLAGGVNEQFF.

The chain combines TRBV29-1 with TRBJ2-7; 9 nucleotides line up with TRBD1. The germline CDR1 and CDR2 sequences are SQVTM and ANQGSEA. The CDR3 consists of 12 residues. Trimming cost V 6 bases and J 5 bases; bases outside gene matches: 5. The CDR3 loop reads CSVGTGHNEQYF. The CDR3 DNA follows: TGCAGCGTCGGGACAGGGCACAACGAGCAGTACTTC.

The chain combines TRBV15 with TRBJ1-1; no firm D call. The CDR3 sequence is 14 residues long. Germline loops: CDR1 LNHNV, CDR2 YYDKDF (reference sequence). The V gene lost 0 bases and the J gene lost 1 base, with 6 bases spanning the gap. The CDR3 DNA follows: TGTGCCACCAGCAGAGATTCTTCGAACACTGAAGCTTTCTTT. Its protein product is CATSRDSSNTEAFF.

This chain's CDR3 is CASSLGQGVNYGYTF. For the CDR3, the DNA is TGTGCCAGCAGCTTAGGACAGGGGGTTAACTATGGCTACACCTTC. The J gene is TRBJ1-2, the V gene TRBV7-3, with TRBD1 identical over 10 bases. Germline CDR1 SGHTA, CDR2 FQGTGA. V was clipped by 2 bases and J by 1 base; unmatched bases: 1. The length of the CDR3 is 15 residues.

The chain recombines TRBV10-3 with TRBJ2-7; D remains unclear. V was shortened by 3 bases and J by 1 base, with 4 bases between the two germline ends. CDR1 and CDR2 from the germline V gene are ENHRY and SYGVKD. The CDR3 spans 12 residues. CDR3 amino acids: CAISDYSYEQYF. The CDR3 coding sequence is TGTGCCATCAGTGACTATTCCTACGAGCAGTACTTC.

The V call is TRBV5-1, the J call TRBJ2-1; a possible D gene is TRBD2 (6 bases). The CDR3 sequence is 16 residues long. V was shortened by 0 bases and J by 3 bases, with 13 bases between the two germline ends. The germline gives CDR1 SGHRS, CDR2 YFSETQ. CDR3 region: CASSLVVAGGYNEQFF. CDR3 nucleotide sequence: TGCGCCAGCAGCTTGGTGGTAGCCGGGGGCTACAATGAGCAGTTCTTC.

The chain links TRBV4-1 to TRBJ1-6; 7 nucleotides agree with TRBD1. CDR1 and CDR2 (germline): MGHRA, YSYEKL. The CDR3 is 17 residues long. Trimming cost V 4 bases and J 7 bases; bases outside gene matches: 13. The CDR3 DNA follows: TGCGCCAGCAGCCTTAACCCCTCAGGGGGGCAAAATTCACCCCTCCACTTT. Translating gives CASSLNPSGGQNSPLHF.

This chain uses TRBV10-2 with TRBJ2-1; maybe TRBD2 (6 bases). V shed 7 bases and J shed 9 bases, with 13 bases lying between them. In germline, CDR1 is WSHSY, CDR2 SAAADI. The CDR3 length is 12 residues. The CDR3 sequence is CASKGGRAEQFF. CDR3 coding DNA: TGCGCCAGCAAGGGAGGTCGTGCTGAGCAGTTCTTC.

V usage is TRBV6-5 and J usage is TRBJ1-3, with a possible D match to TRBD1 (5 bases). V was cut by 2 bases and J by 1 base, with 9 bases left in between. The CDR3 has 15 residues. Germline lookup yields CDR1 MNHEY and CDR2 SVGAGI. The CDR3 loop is CASSYGGTSGNTIYF. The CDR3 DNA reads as TGTGCCAGCAGTTACGGCGGGACTTCTGGAAACACCATATATTTT.

The CDR3 DNA is TGTGCCAGCTCACCAAGTTCGTACAGGGGAATGAACACTGAAGCTTTCTTT. Its translation is CASSPSSYRGMNTEAFF. The chain couples TRBV18 to TRBJ1-1, with 7 nucleotides matching TRBD1. Germline assignment: CDR1 KGHSH and CDR2 LQKENI. The CDR3 spans 17 residues. V lost 2 bases and J lost 0; bases outside the gene matches: 9. Looking up the rest from reference TRBV18 and TRBJ1-1 gives the full variable domain: NAGVMQNPRHLVRRRGQEARLRCSPMKGHSHVYWYRQLPEEGLKFMVYLQKENIIDESGMPKERFSAEFPKEGPSILRIQQVVRGDSAAYFCASSPSSYRGMNTEAFFGQGTRLTVV.

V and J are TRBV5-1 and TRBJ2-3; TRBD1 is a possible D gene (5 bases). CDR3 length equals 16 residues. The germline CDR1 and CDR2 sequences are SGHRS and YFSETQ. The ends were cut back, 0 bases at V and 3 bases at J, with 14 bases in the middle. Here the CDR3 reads CASSLAAGHPTDTQYF. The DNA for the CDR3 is TGCGCCAGCAGCTTGGCGGCAGGGCACCCGACAGATACGCAGTATTTT.

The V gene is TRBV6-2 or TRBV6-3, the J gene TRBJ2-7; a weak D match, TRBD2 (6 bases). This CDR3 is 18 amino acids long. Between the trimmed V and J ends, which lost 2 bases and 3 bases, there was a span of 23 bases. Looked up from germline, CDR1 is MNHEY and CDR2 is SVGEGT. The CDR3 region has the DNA TGTGCCAGCAGTTACGAGGTAGGAGGGCCCCGCACTTTCTACGAGCAGTACTTC. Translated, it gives CASSYEVGGPRTFYEQYF.

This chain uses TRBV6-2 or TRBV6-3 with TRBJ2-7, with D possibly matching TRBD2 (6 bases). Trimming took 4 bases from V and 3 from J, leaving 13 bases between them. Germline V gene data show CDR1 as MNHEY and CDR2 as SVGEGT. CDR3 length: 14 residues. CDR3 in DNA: TGTGCCAGCAGTTTCAAGGAGGGAAACTACGAGCAGTACTTC. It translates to CASSFKEGNYEQYF.

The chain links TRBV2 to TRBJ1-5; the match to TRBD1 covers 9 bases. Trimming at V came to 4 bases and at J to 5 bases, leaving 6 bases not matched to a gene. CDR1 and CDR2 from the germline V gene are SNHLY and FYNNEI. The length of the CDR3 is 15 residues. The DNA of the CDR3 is TGTGCCAGCAGTGGGGCGGACAGGGGACATCAGCCCCAGCATTTT. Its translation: CASSGADRGHQPQHF. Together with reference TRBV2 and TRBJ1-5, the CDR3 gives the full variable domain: EPEVTQTPSHQVTQMGQEVILRCVPISNHLYFYWYRQILGQKVEFLVSFYNNEISEKSEIFDDQFSVERPDGSNFTLKIRSTKLEDSAMYFCASSGADRGHQPQHFGDGTRLSIL.

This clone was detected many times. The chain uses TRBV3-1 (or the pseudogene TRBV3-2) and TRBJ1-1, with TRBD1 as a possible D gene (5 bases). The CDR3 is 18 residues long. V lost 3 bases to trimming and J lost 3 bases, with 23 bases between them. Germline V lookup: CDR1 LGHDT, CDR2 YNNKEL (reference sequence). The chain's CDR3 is CASSHSGGWGFQHTEAFF. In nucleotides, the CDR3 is TGTGCCAGCAGCCATTCCGGGGGATGGGGATTTCAGCACACTGAAGCTTTCTTT.

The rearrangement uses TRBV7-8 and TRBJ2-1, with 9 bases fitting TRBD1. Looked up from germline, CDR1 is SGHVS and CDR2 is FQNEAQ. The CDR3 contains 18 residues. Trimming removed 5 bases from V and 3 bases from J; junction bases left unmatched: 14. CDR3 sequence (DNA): TGTGCCAGCAGCAACCCCCGGGACAGGGTTTTGAGCTACAATGAGCAGTTCTTC. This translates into CASSNPRDRVLSYNEQFF. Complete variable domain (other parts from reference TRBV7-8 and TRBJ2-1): GAGVSQSPRYKVAKRGQDVALRCDPISGHVSLFWYQQALGQGPEFLTYFQNEAQLDKSGLPSDRFFAERPEGSVSTLKIQRTQQEDSAVYLCASSNPRDRVLSYNEQFFGPGTRLTVL.

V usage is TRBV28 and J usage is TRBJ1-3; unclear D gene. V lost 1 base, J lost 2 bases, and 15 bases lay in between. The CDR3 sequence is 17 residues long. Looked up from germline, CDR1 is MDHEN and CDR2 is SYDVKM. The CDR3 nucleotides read TGTGCCAGCAGTTTATCATATCTTGGCAGTGCTGGAAACACCATATATTTT. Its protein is CASSLSYLGSAGNTIYF.

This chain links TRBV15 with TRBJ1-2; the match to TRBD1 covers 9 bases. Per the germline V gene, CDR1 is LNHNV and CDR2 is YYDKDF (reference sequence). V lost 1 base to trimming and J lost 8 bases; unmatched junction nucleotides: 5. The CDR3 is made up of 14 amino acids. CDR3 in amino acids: CATSRGGTGRGYTF. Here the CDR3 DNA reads TGTGCCACCAGCAGAGGGGGGACAGGGCGAGGCTACACCTTC.